This note documents a single T cell receptor beta chain sequence. Its specific antigen is unknown. Per-nucleotide qualities are absent, and no much larger clonotype sits a single base away. Each collaborating institution followed its own protocols to collect whole blood in K2EDTA tubes. For TCRbeta analysis, collaborator samples were shipped as frozen whole blood, as isolated PBMCs, or as DNA extracted from either sample type. V lost 6 bases and J lost 3 bases; the stretch between them is 14 bases long. The CDR3, cysteine through phenylalanine, is 14 amino acids long. Of the read, only the CDR3 DNA is kept; its 42 bases are in frame from base 1. CDR1 and CDR2, per the germline V gene, are MNHEY and SVGAGI. The immunoSEQ Assay, a bias-controlled multiplex PCR, was used to amplify TCRbeta CDR3 regions from genomic DNA. For the original study's pipeline: Nucleated cell counts per sample were estimated from amplification of reference gene primers within the assay. To quantify the absolute abundance of each unique TCRbeta CDR3 rearrangement, sequence reads were collapsed and filtered. For each sample, productive Simpson clonality was calculated as the square root of Simpson's diversity index over productive rearrangements. TCRdb holds this immuneACCESS table with in-frame rearrangements only. Some clones are missing; in checked studies, unresolved V genes explain under half, and the rest has no known cause. For V, J and clone size, that table is used; D and trimming come from the DNA. The sample table holds about 190,000 clones, of which about three quarters were seen once. The ten top clones hold 2.5% to 3% of the sample.

The data belong to a study of blood T cell repertoires in COVID-19 (dated by TCRdb to about 2020). The study in broad terms: Samples covering the acute and convalescent phases of COVID-19 were provided by collaborators in the United States, Italy and Spain. Where available, HLA class I and class II types were obtained from metadata supplied by the sample provider rather than from assay-based typing. Sample metadata almost always included a de-identified subject ID, COVID-19 status, age in years and sex. Samples came from the ongoing ImmuneRACE study (first 160 participants) plus 1,254 subjects from 6 global collaborators. The repertoires were released in a freely available public database meant as a resource for research on the immune response to SARS-CoV-2. The prospective study material was composed of cDNA or gDNA derived from T cells, B-cell-depleted T cells, or PBMCs. Deeply sampled blood TCRbeta repertoires from subjects exposed to, actively infected with, or recovered from COVID-19 were included in the dataset.

The study at large found these results: Clinical and demographic metadata were provided uncurated, with the amount varying by source and participant.

The sequenced sample was peripheral blood. The V and J genes are TRBV6-5 and TRBJ1-2, with no confident D gene call. The receptor's source is a woman over 75 with active or convalescent COVID-19. The CDR3 amino acid sequence is: CASRPLEGYYGYTF. Read as DNA, the sequence is TGTGCCAGCAGACCCCTAGAGGGCTACTATGGCTACACCTTC.